The source of this TCR beta chain is a study of blood T cells in healthy people across ages. A second roughly 6 to 11 cycle PCR used barcoded and J-beta primers. TCRdb re-called the 5' RACE reads with MiXCR, one entry per CDR3 protein. This table holds around 990,000 distinct CDR3 sequences, approximately 25% found once. With V trimmed by 10 bases and J by 8 bases, 7 bases remained unmatched. There are 13 residues in the CDR3. This same sample was also part of a study on T cells of mothers and their children. That work contributes: The effect of thymic selection on TCR recombination output is similar between related and unrelated pairs.

J is TRBJ2-2 and V is TRBV12-3 or TRBV12-4; TRBD1 agrees at 10 bases. Specimen: blood. The sequence was obtained from a girl under 10 years old in good health. CDR3 residues: CATGTGARGELFF. The CDR3 coding sequence is TGTGCCACCGGGACAGGGGCCCGGGGGGAGCTGTTTTTT.